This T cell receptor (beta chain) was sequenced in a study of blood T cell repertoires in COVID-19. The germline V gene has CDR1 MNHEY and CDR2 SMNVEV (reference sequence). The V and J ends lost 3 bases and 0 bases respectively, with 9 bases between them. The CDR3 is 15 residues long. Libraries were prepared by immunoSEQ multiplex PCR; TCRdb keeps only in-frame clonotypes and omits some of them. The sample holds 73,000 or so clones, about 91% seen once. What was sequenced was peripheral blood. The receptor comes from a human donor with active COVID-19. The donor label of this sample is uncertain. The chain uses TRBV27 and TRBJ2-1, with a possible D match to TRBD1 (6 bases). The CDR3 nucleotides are TGTGCCAGCAGTTTCGACAGGAGCTCCTACAATGAGCAGTTCTTC. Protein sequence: CASSFDRSSYNEQFF.